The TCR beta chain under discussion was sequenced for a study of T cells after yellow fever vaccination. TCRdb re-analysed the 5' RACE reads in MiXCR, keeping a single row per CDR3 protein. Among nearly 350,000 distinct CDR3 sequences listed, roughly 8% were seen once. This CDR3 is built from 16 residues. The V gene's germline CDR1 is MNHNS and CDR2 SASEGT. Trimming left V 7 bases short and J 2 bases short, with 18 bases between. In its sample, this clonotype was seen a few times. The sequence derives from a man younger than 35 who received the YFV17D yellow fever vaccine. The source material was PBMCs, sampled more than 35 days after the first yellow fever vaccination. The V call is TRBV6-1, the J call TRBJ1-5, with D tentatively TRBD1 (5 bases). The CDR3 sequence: CASTIARVGGNQPQHF. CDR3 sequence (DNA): TGTGCCAGCACCATCGCCAGGGTGGGTGGCAATCAGCCCCAGCATTTT.